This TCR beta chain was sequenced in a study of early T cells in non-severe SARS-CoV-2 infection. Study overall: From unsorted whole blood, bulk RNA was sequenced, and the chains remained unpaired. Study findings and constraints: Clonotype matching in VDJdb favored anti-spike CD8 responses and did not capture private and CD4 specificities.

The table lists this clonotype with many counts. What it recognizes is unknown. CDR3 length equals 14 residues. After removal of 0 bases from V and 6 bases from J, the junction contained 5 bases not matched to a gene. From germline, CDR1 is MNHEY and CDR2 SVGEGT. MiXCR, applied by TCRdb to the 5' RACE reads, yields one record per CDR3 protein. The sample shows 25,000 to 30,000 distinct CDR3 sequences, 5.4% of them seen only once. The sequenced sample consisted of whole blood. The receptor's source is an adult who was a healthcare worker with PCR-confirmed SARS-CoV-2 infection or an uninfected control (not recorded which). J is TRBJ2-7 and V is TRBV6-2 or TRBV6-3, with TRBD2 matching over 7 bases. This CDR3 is CASSYSGRGSEQYF. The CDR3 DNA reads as TGTGCCAGCAGTTACTCGGGGCGGGGGAGCGAGCAGTACTTC.